Listed below are T cell receptor beta chains from one sample, sequenced in a study of cytomegalovirus exposure and HLA in healthy donors. Profiling relied on immunoSEQ multiplex PCR, and the TCRdb table lists in-frame clones only, not all of them. This repertoire shows more than 110,000 clones, 65% to 90% found once; its top ten account for 0.95% to 1.5%. Sequenced input: PBMCs. These TCRs come from a female donor in good health and CMV-seronegative. Both conserved end residues are part of each CDR3. Fields, in order: D gene, clone size, V gene, J gene, CDR3 DNA, CDR3 protein. A D gene is named only where the DNA matches it firmly. The size entry is marked missing in some rows and otherwise reads once, few, many or a size class.

>.|few|TRBV2|TRBJ2-7
TGTGCCAGCAGTGAAGGATGGGGAGACGAGCAGTACTTC
CASSEGWGDEQYF
>TRBD1|.|TRBV25-1|TRBJ2-7
TGTGCCAGCAGGGGGACAGGGCGGGACGAGCAGTACTTC
CASRGTGRDEQYF
>.|.|TRBV27|TRBJ1-2
TGTGCCAGCAGTGACACCAGCGGACAGATCTATGGCTACACCTTC
CASSDTSGQIYGYTF
>.|.|TRBV2|TRBJ2-3
TGTGCCAGCAGTGAACCTACCACAGATACGCAGTATTTT
CASSEPTTDTQYF
>.|.|TRBV5-4|TRBJ2-7
TGTGCCAGCAGCGCCGACAGAGAAGGCGAGCAGTACTTC
CASSADREGEQYF
>.|.|TRBV11-1|TRBJ1-4
TGTGCCAGCAGCTTTCAGGATGAAAAACTGTTTTTT
CASSFQDEKLFF
>TRBD1|.|TRBV18|TRBJ1-5
TGTGCCAGCTCGGACAGGGGTTATAGCAATCAGCCCCAGCATTTT
CASSDRGYSNQPQHF
>.|.|TRBV28|TRBJ2-2
TGTGCCAGTTTCGAGGGCTGGAACACCGGGGAGCTGTTTTTT
CASFEGWNTGELFF
>TRBD1|.|TRBV27|TRBJ1-1
TGTGCCAGCAGGTGGACAGGGGGCACTGAAGCTTTCTTT
CASRWTGGTEAFF
>TRBD2|.|TRBV19|TRBJ2-5
TGTGCCAGTAGTATCCCGACTAGCGGGCCCTCGGAGACCCAGTACTTC
CASSIPTSGPSETQYF
>TRBD2|.|TRBV10-3|TRBJ2-7
TGTGCCATCAGTGACGAGGGACTAGCGGCCTCCTACGAGCAGTACTTC
CAISDEGLAASYEQYF
>TRBD1|few|TRBV19|TRBJ2-7
TGTGCCAGTAGTATGGTACAGGGGGCCTACGAGCAGTACTTC
CASSMVQGAYEQYF
>TRBD1|.|TRBV5-6|TRBJ2-7
TGTGCCAGCAGCCCCGGGACAGGGGTAGGATACGAGCAGTACTTC
CASSPGTGVGYEQYF
>.|.|TRBV4-1|TRBJ1-4
TGCGCCAGCAGCCAAGAGGAGGGTGTAGGTGTAAAACTGTTTTTT
CASSQEEGVGVKLFF
>TRBD1|.|TRBV5-1|TRBJ2-7
TGCGCCAGCAGCTCGAGGGACAGACGTCACGAGCAGTACTTC
CASSSRDRRHEQYF
>.|.|TRBV11-2|TRBJ2-5
TGTGCCAGCAGTAGCGGCCCTCAAGAGACCCAGTACTTC
CASSSGPQETQYF
>.|.|TRBV2|TRBJ1-1
TGTGCCAGCAGTGAAGACACAGGGCGTTCCACTGAAGCTTTCTTT
CASSEDTGRSTEAFF
>TRBD1|.|TRBV30|TRBJ2-2
TGTGCCTGGAGTGTGGCCCCTATGACAGGGCTCGGGGAGCTGTTTTTT
CAWSVAPMTGLGELFF
>TRBD1|.|TRBV6-1|TRBJ1-4
TGTGCCAGCAGTGCTTCAGGGGGCGGTGGTGAAAAACTGTTTTTT
CASSASGGGGEKLFF
>.|.|TRBV6-5|TRBJ2-5
TGTGCCAGCAGTTACTATGTACAAGAGACCCAGTACTTC
CASSYYVQETQYF
>TRBD2|.|TRBV4-2|TRBJ2-3
TGTGCCAGCAGCCGTAGCGTAGGGACGGGAGGGAGCACAGATACGCAGTATTTT
CASSRSVGTGGSTDTQYF
>.|.|TRBV5-1|TRBJ1-1
TGCGCCAGCAGCCCTGGTTTCGGGTCCGCTGAAGCTTTCTTT
CASSPGFGSAEAFF
>.|.|TRBV25-1|TRBJ2-2
TGTGCCAGCCCCGGGACTTATAACACCGGGGAGCTGTTTTTT
CASPGTYNTGELFF
>TRBD2|.|TRBV19|TRBJ2-1
TGTGCCAGTGGAGGGGATCCTAGCGGGAAATCCTACAATGAGCAGTTCTTC
CASGGDPSGKSYNEQFF
>.|.|TRBV28|TRBJ2-7
TGTGCCAGCAGTCCCAGCGGGCTTCCCTACGAGCAGTACTTC
CASSPSGLPYEQYF
>TRBD2|.|TRBV28|TRBJ2-3
TGTGCCAGCAGTTTAGGAGCGGGAGGGCGCACAGATACGCAGTATTTT
CASSLGAGGRTDTQYF
>.|.|TRBV6-5|TRBJ1-3
TGTGCCAGCTGGACTCTCGGGAGAAACACCATATATTTT
CASWTLGRNTIYF
>TRBD1|once|TRBV2|TRBJ1-1
TGTGCCAGCAGTGACAACAGGGGTACTGAAGCTTTCTTT
CASSDNRGTEAFF
>TRBD1|.|TRBV10-3|TRBJ1-4
TGTGCCATCAGTGGGGACAGGGGGGCTAATGAAAAACTGTTTTTT
CAISGDRGANEKLFF
>.|few|TRBV4-1|TRBJ1-2
TGCGCCAGCAGTTGGGCAGGGGATGGCTACACCTTC
CASSWAGDGYTF
>TRBD2|.|TRBV7-7|TRBJ2-7
TGTGCTAGCAGCTTAGGTCTGGCTAGCGGGGTCCCGGGGGAGCAGTACTTC
CASSLGLASGVPGEQYF
>.|.|TRBV7-9|TRBJ2-2
TGTGCCAGCGTGGGCAACACCGGGGAGCTGTTTTTT
CASVGNTGELFF
>TRBD2|.|TRBV19|TRBJ2-1
TGTGCCAGTAGTATAGAAGGACTAGCGGAGGCCTACAATGAGCAGTTCTTC
CASSIEGLAEAYNEQFF
>.|.|TRBV5-6|TRBJ1-2
TGTGCCAGCAGCCCGGGACGGGGGAACTATGGCTACACCTTC
CASSPGRGNYGYTF
>.|.|TRBV14|TRBJ2-1
TGTGCCAGCAGCCTCCTCACTTACAATGAGCAGTTCTTC
CASSLLTYNEQFF
>TRBD1|.|TRBV27|TRBJ1-3
TGTGCCAGCAGGATGACAGGGGGGATTGGAAACACCATATATTTT
CASRMTGGIGNTIYF
>.|.|TRBV5-6|TRBJ2-7
TGTGCCAGCGGTAAGGGGGAGCAGTACTTC
CASGKGEQYF
>.|.|TRBV2|TRBJ2-7
TGTGCCAGCAATAGATGGAGGGGTCCTAGCTCCTACGAGCAGTACTTC
CASNRWRGPSSYEQYF